The 13 T cell receptor beta chains listed next were all sequenced from one sample in a study of cytomegalovirus exposure and HLA in healthy donors. A multiplex PCR was run with 60 Vbeta primers and 13 Jbeta primers. Generated by immunoSEQ multiplex PCR, the TCRdb table keeps only in-frame clones and is missing some. The profile shows nearly 110,000 clones, about 74% of them singletons. What was sequenced was PBMCs. The receptor set was obtained from a woman between 35 and 50 years old in good health and CMV-seropositive.

CDR3 in amino acids: CSVALAGVVEKLFF. CDR3 DNA: TGCAGCGTGGCCCTGGCCGGGGTTGTTGAAAAACTGTTTTTT. This chain joins TRBV29-1 and TRBJ1-4; D is unresolved. The germline V gene encodes CDR1 SQVTM and CDR2 ANQGSEA. V was clipped by 6 bases and J by 7 bases, with 18 bases between them. This CDR3 is 14 amino acids long.

V and J are TRBV7-6 and TRBJ2-7; 7 bases match TRBD1. CDR1 is SGHVS and CDR2 is FNYEAQ in the germline V gene. The ends lost 1 base at V and 0 bases at J; junction bases unmatched: 3. There are 15 residues in the CDR3. Here the CDR3 reads CASSLGQGHSYEQYF. CDR3 nucleotide sequence: TGTGCCAGCAGCTTAGGACAGGGACACTCCTACGAGCAGTACTTC. The entire variable domain, with the rest obtained from reference TRBV7-6 and TRBJ2-7, is as follows: GAGVSQSPRYKVTKRGQDVALRCDPISGHVSLYWYRQALGQGPEFLTYFNYEAQQDKSGLPNDRFSAERPEGSISTLTIQRTEQRDSAMYRCASSLGQGHSYEQYFGPGTRLTVT.

The chain combines TRBV2 with TRBJ2-2; 7 bases are a match to TRBD1. Per the germline V gene, CDR1 is SNHLY and CDR2 is FYNNEI. Losses at the gene ends were 9 bases for V and 3 bases for J; bases not matched to a gene: 4. The CDR3 is 13 amino acids. CDR3 in DNA: TGTGCCAGGAGGGGGCAGGACACCGGGGAGCTGTTTTTT. Amino acid sequence: CARRGQDTGELFF.

CDR3 nucleotides: TGCGCCAGCAGCTCGGGACCGGGACAGGGGTACACTGAAGCTTTCTTT. It codes for CASSSGPGQGYTEAFF. The chain is built from TRBV5-1 and TRBJ1-1, with 10 nucleotides matching TRBD1. V trimming: 3 bases; J trimming: 3 bases; junction bases outside the gene matches: 8. The CDR3 covers 16 residues. Germline CDR1 SGHRS, CDR2 YFSETQ.

This chain links TRBV7-9 with TRBJ1-1; 8 nucleotides align to TRBD1. The germline gives CDR1 SEHNR, CDR2 FQNEAQ (reference sequence). Trimming at V came to 0 bases and at J to 5 bases, leaving 8 bases not matched to a gene. The CDR3 is 16 amino acids. CDR3 bases: TGTGCCAGCAGCTTAGCGGGCAGGGGGCGCTGGACTGAAGCTTTCTTT. It translates to CASSLAGRGRWTEAFF.

This chain connects TRBV6-1 to TRBJ2-5; 7 bases map to TRBD2. The germline CDR1 and CDR2 sequences are MNHNS and SASEGT. The length of the CDR3 is 15 residues. J gave up 5 bases and V 0 bases, and 6 bases lay outside the gene matches. The DNA of the CDR3 is TGTGCCAGCAGTGAAGCCGGGAGGCCAGGGGAGACCCAGTACTTC. It codes for CASSEAGRPGETQYF.

V and J are TRBV6-1 and TRBJ2-5; maybe TRBD1 (7 bases). V was clipped by 2 bases and J by 4 bases, with 14 bases between them. Germline CDR1 reads MNHNS; CDR2 reads SASEGT. This CDR3 is 15 amino acids long. The chain's CDR3 is CASSEMVRGAETQYF. The CDR3, as DNA: TGTGCCAGCAGTGAAATGGTCAGGGGGGCAGAGACCCAGTACTTC.

V and J are TRBV11-2 and TRBJ2-1; possible D gene TRBD1, 6 bases. Trimming took 2 bases from V and 2 from J, leaving 10 bases between them. CDR1 and CDR2 from the germline V gene are SGHAT and FQNNGV. The CDR3 runs 15 residues. CDR3 protein: CASSLRQATYNEQFF. In DNA form, the CDR3 reads TGTGCCAGCAGCTTAAGACAGGCCACCTACAATGAGCAGTTCTTC.

This chain joins TRBV5-4 and TRBJ2-1, with D perhaps matching TRBD2 (5 bases). Germline values: CDR1 SGHNT, CDR2 YYREEE (reference sequence). The CDR3 totals 13 residues. Trimming shortened V by 4 bases and J by 15 bases, and 20 bases separated the two germline ends. In nucleotides, the CDR3 is TGTGCCAGCAGCCAGCCGGGGTCCGGAGAGAGGTTCTTC. Its translation is CASSQPGSGERFF.

V and J are TRBV7-9 and TRBJ1-3; D is unresolved. The CDR3 has 15 residues. CDR1 and CDR2 (germline): SEHNR, FQNEAQ (reference sequence). V lost 1 base, J lost 4 bases, and 11 bases lay in between. CDR3 residues: CASSLVRGSGNTIYF. The CDR3, as DNA: TGTGCCAGCAGCTTAGTAAGAGGGTCCGGAAACACCATATATTTT.

V gene TRBV6-1 combines with J gene TRBJ1-4; TRBD1 matches 9 bases. J was trimmed by 8 bases and V by 6 bases; bases with no gene match: 7. The V gene's germline CDR1 is MNHNS and CDR2 SASEGT. This CDR3 is built from 14 residues. CDR3 in amino acids: CASSRGQGWEKLFF. CDR3 nucleotide sequence: TGTGCCAGCAGCCGGGGACAGGGATGGGAAAAACTGTTTTTT.

This rearrangement joins TRBV5-8 to TRBJ2-1; tentative D call: TRBD2 (6 bases). This CDR3 is 16 amino acids long. Between the trimmed V and J ends, which lost 2 bases and 8 bases, there was a span of 20 bases. CDR1 SGHTS and CDR2 YDEGEE come from the germline V gene. The CDR3 sequence: CASSFAWGLLGDEQFF. The CDR3 DNA sequence: TGTGCCAGCAGCTTTGCCTGGGGACTGCTAGGGGATGAGCAGTTCTTC.

This sequence joins TRBV2 and TRBJ1-1; 7 nucleotides agree with TRBD1. After removal of 8 bases from V and 1 base from J, the junction contained 7 bases not matched to a gene. Germline CDR1 is SNHLY and CDR2 is FYNNEI. The length of the CDR3 is 14 residues. CDR3 sequence: CASQKTGRNTEAFF. The DNA of the CDR3 is TGTGCCAGCCAGAAGACAGGGAGGAACACTGAAGCTTTCTTT.